Listed below are T cell receptor beta chains from one sample, sequenced in a study of blood T cells in healthy people across ages. TCRdb reprocessed the 5' RACE reads via MiXCR and lists one record per CDR3 protein. The sample shows roughly 1,800,000 distinct CDR3 sequences, about 50% of them seen only once. The sequencing input was blood. The receptors shown here come from a woman aged 40 to 49 in good health. Each CDR3 is given with its conserved first and last residue. D genes are given only for firm matches. For some rows the clone size is stated as once, few or many, or as a class when expanded; others skip it.

cdr3_nt cdr3_aa j_call v_call clone_size d_call
TGTGCCATCAGTCACAGGGGGCCGAGCAATCAGCCCCAGCATTTT CAISHRGPSNQPQHF TRBJ1-5 TRBV10-3 - TRBD1
TGTGCCAGCAGTTTATACGAGAATTCACCCCTCCACTTT CASSLYENSPLHF TRBJ1-6 TRBV12-3/TRBV12-4 few -
TGCGCCAGCAGCCGGAACCCGCAAGGGATCTTGAACACTGAAGTTTTCTTT CASSRNPQGILNTEVFF TRBJ1-1 TRBV4-3 - -
TGTGCCAGCAGCCGGGGCAGAAGTTCAATTCCCTACGAGCAGTACTTC CASSRGRSSIPYEQYF TRBJ2-7 TRBV14 - -
TGCGCCAGCAGCCAAGAGGATATCACAGATACGCAGTATTTT CASSQEDITDTQYF TRBJ2-3 TRBV4-3 - -
TGCGCCAGCAGCCAAGGGTGGGGGGAAGACAATGAGCGGTTCTTC CASSQGWGEDNERFF TRBJ2-1 TRBV4-3 - -
TGCGCCAGCAGCCCACAAACTCACAATGAGCAGTACTTC CASSPQTHNEQYF TRBJ2-5 TRBV4-1 - -
TGTGCCAGCAGCGTTAAAACCGGGACAGCTTACAATGAGCAGTTCTTC CASSVKTGTAYNEQFF TRBJ2-1 TRBV9 few TRBD1
TGTGCCAGCAGTGAGTTGCCAGGGGGCTTGCACAATGAGCAGTTCTTC CASSELPGGLHNEQFF TRBJ2-1 TRBV2 few TRBD1
TGTGCCAGCAGCGTAGGACACCTTAACACCGGGGAGCTGTTTTTT CASSVGHLNTGELFF TRBJ2-2 TRBV11-2 - -